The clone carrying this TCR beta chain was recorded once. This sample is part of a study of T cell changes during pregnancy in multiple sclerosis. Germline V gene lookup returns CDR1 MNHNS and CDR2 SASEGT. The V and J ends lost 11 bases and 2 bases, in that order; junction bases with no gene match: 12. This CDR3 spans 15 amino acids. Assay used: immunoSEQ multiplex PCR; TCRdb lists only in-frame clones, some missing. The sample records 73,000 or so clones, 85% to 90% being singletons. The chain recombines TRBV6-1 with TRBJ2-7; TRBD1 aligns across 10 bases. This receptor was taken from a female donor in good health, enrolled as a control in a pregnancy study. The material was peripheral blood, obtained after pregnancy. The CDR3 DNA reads TGTGCCGTGCTCGGGACAGGGGATCGTACCTACGAGCAGTACTTC. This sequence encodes CAVLGTGDRTYEQYF.